What follows are 29 T cell receptor beta chains derived from one specimen sequenced in a study of response to subunit inactivated influenza vaccine. TCRdb called the RT-PCR reads again in MiXCR, with one record for every CDR3 protein. Of 550,000 to 800,000 distinct CDR3 sequences detected, 15% to 19% appear once; the ten largest clones hold roughly 11%. Source: PBMCs from blood, taken 11 to 12 days after vaccination. These receptors came from a man aged 50 or older who received an inactivated influenza vaccine.

Many counts were recorded for this clonotype. The chain couples TRBV6-1 to TRBJ2-3; D is possibly TRBD2 (6 bases). V was cut by 5 bases and J by 3 bases, with 15 bases left in between. CDR1 MNHNS and CDR2 SASEGT come from the germline V gene. CDR3 length: 15 amino acids. CDR3 coding DNA: TGTGCCAGCAGTCCATCGGACTACGGTACAGATACGCAGTATTTT. Its protein product is CASSPSDYGTDTQYF.

This clonotype was observed at least ten times. The chain employs TRBV7-2 and TRBJ2-7; D is unclear. V was clipped by 3 bases and J by 7 bases, with 10 bases between them. Germline assignment: CDR1 SGHTA and CDR2 FQGNSA. This CDR3 has 12 residues. The CDR3 nucleotides read TGTGCCAGCAGCTTCCGGGTTGGGGAGCAGTACTTC. Encoded protein: CASSFRVGEQYF.

This clonotype has only a few counts. The chain recombines TRBV4-1 with TRBJ1-4; TRBD1 matches 7 bases. J gave up 5 bases and V 0 bases, and 6 bases lay outside the gene matches. CDR3 length equals 16 residues. Looked up from germline, CDR1 is MGHRA and CDR2 is YSYEKL. This CDR3 is CASSQEPGDSNEKLFF. CDR3 sequence (DNA): TGCGCCAGCAGCCAAGAACCGGGGGACAGCAATGAAAAACTGTTTTTT.

This clonotype was counted at least ten times. This chain connects TRBV12-3 or TRBV12-4 to TRBJ2-5, with D maybe TRBD2 (5 bases). V lost 1 base and J lost 4, with 13 bases in between. The CDR3 totals 15 residues. The CDR3 sequence is CASSLGGTRGETQYF. In nucleotides, the CDR3 is TGTGCCAGCAGTTTAGGGGGTACTCGGGGAGAGACCCAGTACTTC.

This clonotype was detected a few times. The CDR3 DNA sequence: TGCGCCAGCAGCTACCTCAGCGGGGGATCCTACAATGAGCAGTTCTTC. Protein product: CASSYLSGGSYNEQFF. The J gene is TRBJ2-1, the V gene TRBV5-1, with 8 positions matching TRBD2. CDR3 size: 16 residues. Germline CDR1 SGHRS, CDR2 YFSETQ. With 3 bases clipped from V and 1 base from J, the junction kept 6 bases outside the gene matches.

V usage is TRBV5-1 and J usage is TRBJ2-5; the match to TRBD2 covers 8 bases. This CDR3 is 15 amino acids long. V lost 4 bases, J lost 2 bases, and 7 bases stayed unmatched. Germline assignment: CDR1 SGHRS and CDR2 YFSETQ. CDR3 loop: CASSPSRGGQETQYF. For the CDR3, the DNA is TGCGCCAGCAGCCCGTCACGGGGGGGTCAAGAGACCCAGTACTTC. The whole variable domain, remainder taken from reference TRBV5-1 and TRBJ2-5, is KAGVTQTPRYLIKTRGQQVTLSCSPISGHRSVSWYQQTPGQGLQFLFEYFSETQRNKGNFPGRFSGRQFSNSRSEMNVSTLELGDSALYLCASSPSRGGQETQYFGPGTRLLVL.

This clonotype was detected ten times or more. This chain links TRBV5-1 with TRBJ1-4; maybe TRBD1 (6 bases). The CDR3 contains 14 residues. Trimming stripped 1 base from V and 3 bases from J, with 7 bases between. Germline V gives CDR1 SGHRS, CDR2 YFSETQ. CDR3 sequence (DNA): TGCGCCAGCAGCTTGAGGGGGGCTAATGAAAAACTGTTTTTT. This gives the protein CASSLRGANEKLFF.

The chain employs TRBV5-1 and TRBJ2-7, with TRBD1 identical over 8 bases. From germline, CDR1 is SGHRS and CDR2 YFSETQ. V was clipped by 4 bases and J by 3 bases; unmatched bases: 6. The CDR3 length is 14 residues. CDR3 DNA: TGCGCCAGCAGCGCCCGACAGGGGTACTACGAGCAGTACTTC. Protein product: CASSARQGYYEQYF.

J is TRBJ1-4 and V is TRBV20-1; 12 bases are shared with TRBD1. The length of the CDR3 is 14 residues. The V gene's germline CDR1 is DFQATT and CDR2 SNEGSKA (reference sequence). The V and J ends lost 6 bases and 3 bases, in that order; junction bases with no gene match: 2. Here the CDR3 DNA reads TGCAGTGCGGGACAGGGGGCGGCTAATGAAAAACTGTTTTTT. Encoded protein: CSAGQGAANEKLFF.

The rearrangement joins TRBV24-1 to TRBJ2-3; possible D gene TRBD2, 6 bases. Trimming left V 4 bases short and J 4 bases short, with 14 bases between. The germline V gene encodes CDR1 KGHDR and CDR2 SFDVKD. This CDR3 contains 15 residues. The CDR3 spells CATSEIGGDADTQYF. The CDR3 DNA reads as TGTGCCACCAGTGAAATAGGAGGGGATGCAGATACGCAGTATTTT.

The rearrangement links TRBV3-1 to TRBJ2-7; the match to TRBD2 covers 7 bases. The CDR3 length is 13 residues. Germline trimming cut 4 bases from V and 3 bases from J; bases unmatched to any gene: 3. CDR1 and CDR2 from the germline V gene are LGHDT and YNNKEL (reference sequence). The CDR3, as DNA: TGTGCCAGCAGCCCGGGACTAATCTACGAGCAGTACTTC. Protein sequence: CASSPGLIYEQYF.

The chain is built from TRBV7-2 and TRBJ1-2; D remains ambiguous. Trimming took 2 bases from V and 0 from J, leaving 10 bases between them. The CDR3 has 15 amino acids. Germline values: CDR1 SGHTA, CDR2 FQGNSA. The CDR3 region has the DNA TGTGCCAGCAGCTTATCAAGGGCAACTAACTATGGCTACACCTTC. It yields the protein CASSLSRATNYGYTF.

This chain connects TRBV11-2 to TRBJ2-2, with D possibly being TRBD2 (6 bases). V was trimmed by 5 bases and J by 0 bases, leaving 16 bases between them. Per germline, CDR1 SGHAT and CDR2 FQNNGV. The CDR3 covers 17 residues. CDR3 amino acids: CASSRSRDSTNTGELFF. The CDR3 bases are TGTGCCAGCAGCAGAAGCAGGGACTCAACGAACACCGGGGAGCTGTTTTTT.

The DNA for the CDR3 is TGTGCCAGCAGCCAAGGCCCCGGGACCACCTACGAGCAGTACTTC. Residues: CASSQGPGTTYEQYF. This chain joins TRBV4-2 and TRBJ2-7; D is tentatively TRBD1 or TRBD2 (5 bases each). CDR1 is LGHNA, CDR2 YNFKEQ, per germline. With 1 base removed from V and 2 bases from J, the gap between germline ends came to 12 bases. The CDR3 runs 15 residues.

This chain connects TRBV30 to TRBJ2-1; 9 bases map to TRBD2. The CDR3 contains 15 residues. Trimming at V came to 8 bases and at J to 0 bases, leaving 8 bases not matched to a gene. Per germline, CDR1 GTSNPN and CDR2 SVGIG (reference sequence). CDR3 protein: CAGLAGVSSYNEQFF. The CDR3 DNA sequence: TGTGCCGGATTAGCGGGAGTGAGCTCCTACAATGAGCAGTTCTTC. Full variable domain (rest looked up from reference TRBV30 and TRBJ2-1): SQTIHQWPATLVQPVGSPLSLECTVEGTSNPNLYWYRQAAGRGLQLLFYSVGIGQISSEVPQNLSASRPQDRQFILSSKKLLLSDSGFYLCAGLAGVSSYNEQFFGPGTRLTVL.

V gene TRBV5-1 combines with J gene TRBJ2-6, with D possibly TRBD1 on 5 matching bases. V was clipped by 0 bases and J by 0 bases, with 7 bases between them. Germline CDR1 SGHRS, CDR2 YFSETQ. The CDR3 has 16 residues. The CDR3: CASSLDGHSGANVLTF. The CDR3 nucleotides are TGCGCCAGCAGCTTGGACGGACACTCTGGGGCCAACGTCCTGACTTTC.

This clonotype occurred many times. The rearrangement uses TRBV7-9 and TRBJ2-7, with TRBD2 matching 7 bases. This CDR3 contains 15 residues. Germline V lookup: CDR1 SEHNR, CDR2 FQNEAQ (reference sequence). J was trimmed by 4 bases and V by 4 bases; bases with no gene match: 10. CDR3 region: CASSSHGTTAYEQYF. In nucleotides, the CDR3 is TGTGCCAGCAGCTCCCACGGGACTACAGCATACGAGCAGTACTTC.

This clonotype has a handful of counts. The J gene is TRBJ2-1, the V gene TRBV28; tentative D call: TRBD1 (6 bases). In germline, CDR1 is MDHEN, CDR2 SYDVKM. Trimming stripped 5 bases from V and 1 base from J, with 12 bases between. The CDR3 totals 15 residues. Here the CDR3 DNA reads TGTGCCAGCAGTAACAGGGTATCGTCCTACAATGAGCAGTTCTTC. This codes for CASSNRVSSYNEQFF.

CDR3 DNA: TGTGCCACCAGTGACCGGATGCGCCCGGGGCAAGAGACCCAGTACTTC. It translates to CATSDRMRPGQETQYF. V gene TRBV24-1 combines with J gene TRBJ2-5; possible D gene TRBD2, 5 bases. The CDR3 covers 16 residues. The V end was cut by 4 bases, the J end by 2 bases, with 16 bases between. Germline-derived CDR1 and CDR2 are KGHDR and SFDVKD.

The chain couples TRBV7-9 to TRBJ2-5, with D perhaps matching TRBD1 (5 bases). V lost 5 bases, J lost 5 bases, and 18 bases lay in between. The CDR3 has 15 residues. Germline V CDR1 and CDR2: SEHNR, FQNEAQ (reference sequence). This chain's CDR3 is CASSLRQLMGETQYF. CDR3 sequence (DNA): TGTGCCAGCAGCCTTCGACAGCTGATGGGGGAGACCCAGTACTTC.

This clonotype was counted only a few times. This chain links TRBV6-5 with TRBJ1-1, with TRBD1 matching 8 bases. Germline V gene lookup returns CDR1 MNHEY and CDR2 SVGAGI. The CDR3 sequence is 13 residues long. V shed 6 bases, J shed 4 bases, and the junction held 4 bases outside the gene matches. The CDR3 reads CASRYRGTTEAFF. The CDR3 nucleotides are TGTGCCAGCAGATACAGGGGGACCACTGAAGCTTTCTTT.

V gene TRBV5-1 combines with J gene TRBJ1-2; perhaps TRBD1 as D (5 bases). Per germline, CDR1 SGHRS and CDR2 YFSETQ. Deletions cut 5 bases from V and 0 bases from J, with 11 bases between. The CDR3 length is 14 residues. The CDR3 coding sequence is TGCGCCAGCAGACAAGGGACGGCTAACTATGGCTACACCTTC. Translated, it gives CASRQGTANYGYTF.

V is TRBV5-4 and J is TRBJ2-7; TRBD1 matches 8 bases. After removal of 4 bases from V and 1 base from J, the junction contained 10 bases not matched to a gene. CDR1 SGHNT and CDR2 YYREEE come from the germline V gene (reference sequence). This CDR3 is 16 amino acids long. The chain's CDR3 is CASSGALRTGSYEQYF. The CDR3 DNA is TGTGCCAGCAGCGGAGCCCTGAGGACAGGGTCCTACGAGCAGTACTTC.

This clonotype has just a few counts. V is TRBV27 and J is TRBJ2-1; D gene uncertain. Trimming took off 3 bases at V and 4 bases at J, with 7 bases between the two ends. Germline V gene lookup returns CDR1 MNHEY and CDR2 SMNVEV (reference sequence). CDR3 length: 13 amino acids. CDR3 loop: CASSFLIYNEQFF. CDR3 bases: TGTGCCAGCAGTTTCCTCATATACAATGAGCAGTTCTTC.

The genes are TRBV2 and TRBJ1-3; D ambiguous. CDR3 length equals 14 residues. Trimming shortened V by 7 bases and J by 4 bases, and 14 bases separated the two germline ends. The germline V gene has CDR1 SNHLY and CDR2 FYNNEI. This chain's CDR3 is CASTRVEGGNTIYF. The CDR3 nucleotides read TGTGCCAGCACTAGGGTGGAAGGAGGAAACACCATATATTTT.

Only a few counts were recorded for this clonotype. The V call is TRBV5-6, the J call TRBJ2-5; TRBD1 might be the D (5 bases). This CDR3 has 17 amino acids. V was pared by 4 bases and J by 4 bases, with 23 bases between. The germline CDR1 and CDR2 sequences are SGHDT and YYEEEE. In DNA form, the CDR3 reads TGTGCCAGCAGCGAAGGGGTCAGGATTAGGGCAGCAGAGACCCAGTACTTC. Its translation: CASSEGVRIRAAETQYF.

This clonotype was observed a few times. The CDR3 DNA follows: TGTGCCAGCAGCAAGAAAGCGGGAGGGACGGCCGACGAGCAGTACTTC. Amino acids: CASSKKAGGTADEQYF. J is TRBJ2-7 and V is TRBV7-2; 10 positions match TRBD2. Germline V gene data show CDR1 as SGHTA and CDR2 as FQGNSA. V shed 5 bases and J 5 bases; nucleotides not matched to a gene: 12. The CDR3 is made up of 16 amino acids.

Ten or more counts support this clonotype. The chain couples TRBV2 to TRBJ2-1; 14 nucleotides match TRBD2. The trim removed 6 bases at V and 6 bases at J, leaving 7 bases unmatched. Germline assignment: CDR1 SNHLY and CDR2 FYNNEI. The CDR3 length is 16 residues. Written as DNA, the CDR3 is TGTGCCAGCAGGACGGGACTAGCGGGAGTTTCCAATGAGCAGTTCTTC. The encoded protein is CASRTGLAGVSNEQFF.

The chain links TRBV4-1 to TRBJ2-2; D call uncertain. This CDR3 is built from 13 residues. Per germline, CDR1 MGHRA and CDR2 YSYEKL. V dropped 4 bases and J dropped 5 bases, with 8 bases sitting between them. CDR3 bases: TGCGCCAGCAGCCGATTTGGGACCGGGGAGCTGTTTTTT. Residues: CASSRFGTGELFF.